The 22 T cell receptor beta chains below were found in one sample sequenced in a study of T-cell reconstitution after alpha-beta-depleted transplantation in children. For TCRbeta, the library was prepared with unique molecular identifiers. Using its own MiXCR run on the PCR reads, TCRdb lists one record per CDR3 protein. Of 230,000 or so distinct CDR3 sequences in the sample, approximately 9.9% were seen once. Sequenced here: PBMCs from the stem cell graft donor, sampled from the stem cell graft. All receptors come from a human donor who donated a stem cell graft to a child with SCID.

As regards this clonotype: This may be a read error, as it is one base from a much larger clone. This chain connects TRBV4-1 to TRBJ1-2; no firm D call. Germline V gene data show CDR1 as MGHRA and CDR2 as YSYEKL. The CDR3 has 16 residues. V dropped 3 bases and J dropped 7 bases, with 21 bases sitting between them. The CDR3 sequence is CASSQAPGRQPFGYTF. CDR3 sequence (DNA): TGCGCCAGCAGCCAGGCCCCCGGCAGGCAGCCCTTTGGCTACACCTTC.

Note on this clonotype: A single base separates this from a much larger clone, so it may be a read error. The rearrangement joins TRBV7-2 to TRBJ1-1, with D possibly being TRBD1 (5 bases). CDR1 is SGHTA and CDR2 is FQGNSA in the germline V gene. The length of the CDR3 is 13 residues. DNA of the CDR3: TGTGCCAGCAGCTTCCAGGGCCCCACTGAAGCTTTGTTT. Residues: CASSFQGPTEALF.

This clonotype has ten or more counts. The genes are TRBV9 and TRBJ2-7; TRBD1 matches 7 bases. Germline V gene data show CDR1 as SGDLS and CDR2 as YYNGEE. J was trimmed by 8 bases and V by 3 bases; bases with no gene match: 5. This CDR3 region has 12 residues. CDR3 in DNA: TGTGCCAGCAGCGCGACAGGGAGTAAGCAGTACTTC. It codes for CASSATGSKQYF.

This clonotype was seen many times. The chain links TRBV9 to TRBJ1-4; 7 bases map to TRBD1. CDR3 length: 14 amino acids. Trimming took 0 bases from V and 7 from J; bases not matched to a gene: 3. From germline, CDR1 is SGDLS and CDR2 YYNGEE. The CDR3 reads CASSVEGTAEKLFF. In DNA, the CDR3 is TGTGCCAGCAGCGTAGAGGGGACAGCTGAAAAACTGTTTTTT. Drawing the rest from reference TRBV9 and TRBJ1-4, the complete variable domain is DSGVTQTPKHLITATGQRVTLRCSPRSGDLSVYWYQQSLDQGLQFLIQYYNGEERAKGNILERFSAQQFPDLHSELNLSSLELGDSALYFCASSVEGTAEKLFFGSGTQLSVL.

The rearrangement links TRBV18 to TRBJ1-2; D gene ambiguous. The CDR3 is 14 residues long. Germline V CDR1 and CDR2: KGHSH, LQKENI. V was pared by 2 bases and J by 4 bases, with 11 bases between. The CDR3 spells CASSPSWITYGYTF. CDR3 DNA sequence: TGTGCCAGCTCACCATCTTGGATAACCTATGGCTACACCTTC.

This clonotype was observed at least ten times. V and J are TRBV5-1 and TRBJ1-3; D ambiguous. The CDR3 length is 14 residues. Germline CDR1 and CDR2: SGHRS and YFSETQ. Deletions cut 2 bases from V and 2 bases from J, with 8 bases between. For the CDR3, the DNA is TGCGCCAGCAGCTTCGACGGCACTGGAAACACCATATATTTT. Its translation is CASSFDGTGNTIYF.

This clonotype was observed many times. V and J are TRBV19 and TRBJ1-1, with D perhaps matching TRBD1 (6 bases). There are 13 residues in the CDR3. V lost 5 bases and J 4 bases, leaving 11 bases between the germline ends. Germline lookup yields CDR1 LNHDA and CDR2 SQIVND (reference sequence). This CDR3 reads CASSRRGVTEAFF. Written as DNA, the CDR3 is TGTGCCAGTAGTCGAAGGGGGGTCACTGAAGCTTTCTTT.

This clonotype has ten or more counts. The chain joins TRBV11-1 to TRBJ1-6; 7 bases align to TRBD1. J was trimmed by 7 bases and V by 2 bases; bases with no gene match: 2. This CDR3 is built from 14 residues. Germline CDR1 SGHAT, CDR2 FQDESV (reference sequence). This CDR3 reads CASSLWDSNSPLHF. CDR3 nucleotide sequence: TGTGCCAGCAGCTTATGGGACAGCAATTCACCCCTCCACTTT.

In regard to this clonotype: A much larger clonotype is one base distant, so this may be a read error. This sequence joins TRBV5-1 and TRBJ2-7; 7 bases match TRBD1. CDR3 length equals 15 residues. Germline V lookup: CDR1 SGHRS, CDR2 YFSETQ. The CDR3 nucleotides are TGCTCCAGCAGCTTCTTGACAGGGACGCCCCACGAGCAGTACTTC. It translates to CSSSFLTGTPHEQYF.

This clonotype was detected ten times or more. The chain joins TRBV3-1 to TRBJ2-1; no clear D gene. This CDR3 spans 16 amino acids. Per the germline V gene, CDR1 is LGHDT and CDR2 is YNNKEL (reference sequence). Trimming stripped 7 bases from V and 0 bases from J, with 16 bases between. This CDR3 is CASKKTAASSYNEQFF. The CDR3 bases are TGTGCCAGCAAAAAAACAGCTGCCAGCTCCTACAATGAGCAGTTCTTC.

This clonotype has at least ten counts. The V gene is TRBV6-1, the J gene TRBJ2-3, with D maybe TRBD2 (6 bases). The V end was cut by 6 bases, the J end by 3 bases, with 13 bases between. CDR1 and CDR2 (germline): MNHNS, SASEGT. The CDR3 length is 14 residues. The CDR3 region is CASSPWTKTDTQYF. The CDR3, as DNA: TGTGCCAGCAGCCCCTGGACTAAAACAGATACGCAGTATTTT.

This rearrangement joins TRBV5-1 to TRBJ2-1; 7 nucleotides match TRBD1. J gave up 2 bases and V 4 bases, and 12 bases lay outside the gene matches. This CDR3 has 17 residues. The germline V gene has CDR1 SGHRS and CDR2 YFSETQ. CDR3 nucleotides: TGCGCCAGCAGCCCCAACTCCGGGACAGAACCCTACAATGAGCAGTTCTTC. Protein product: CASSPNSGTEPYNEQFF.

This clonotype was counted ten times or more. The chain has TRBV11-3 and TRBJ2-3; tentative D call: TRBD2 (5 bases). The germline V gene has CDR1 SGHNT and CDR2 YENEEA. The CDR3 contains 14 residues. The V gene lost 5 bases and the J gene lost 6 bases, with 15 bases spanning the gap. Written as DNA, the CDR3 is TGTGCCAGCAGCCCCCCCGTTGGGGAGGATACGCAGTATTTT. This translates into CASSPPVGEDTQYF.

This clonotype was seen at least ten times. No conserved phenylalanine or tryptophan is present at the end of the CDR3, so a read error is the likely explanation. No DNA is shown, since the ends of the CDR3 on it are uncertain; the CDR3 is the one TCRdb lists. The rearrangement joins TRBV27 to TRBJ2-3; the tabulated D call, TRBD2, remains unverified against the DNA. The CDR3 length is 14 residues, termini included. CDR1 MNHEY and CDR2 SMNVEV come from the germline V gene (reference sequence). The CDR3 loop reads CASSPGGKSTDTQY.

This clonotype was detected ten times or more. The V gene is TRBV12-3 or TRBV12-4, the J gene TRBJ2-5; 7 bases line up with TRBD1. The CDR3 is 13 residues long. The junction had 0 bases not matched to a gene; V was cut back by 4 bases and J by 1 base. CDR3: CASSWDSQETQYF. CDR3 nucleotide sequence: TGTGCCAGCAGTTGGGACAGCCAAGAGACCCAGTACTTC.

This clonotype was seen at least ten times. The V gene is TRBV6-5, the J gene TRBJ1-6, with D unresolved. CDR1 and CDR2 from the germline V gene are MNHEY and SVGAGI. V was clipped by 2 bases and J by 8 bases, with 10 bases between them. The CDR3 runs to 14 residues. This CDR3 reads CASSYGEGDSPLHF. DNA for the CDR3: TGTGCCAGCAGTTACGGGGAGGGTGATTCACCCCTCCACTTT.

This clonotype was counted at least ten times. CDR3 DNA: TGTGCCAGCAGCGTAGCCGGACAGGGGATTGATACGCAGTATTTT. Residues: CASSVAGQGIDTQYF. The V call is TRBV9, the J call TRBJ2-3; 9 bases are shared with TRBD1. Per the germline V gene, CDR1 is SGDLS and CDR2 is YYNGEE. Germline trimming cut 0 bases from V and 6 bases from J; bases unmatched to any gene: 5. The CDR3 contains 15 residues. The full variable domain, completed using reference TRBV9 and TRBJ2-3, is DSGVTQTPKHLITATGQRVTLRCSPRSGDLSVYWYQQSLDQGLQFLIQYYNGEERAKGNILERFSAQQFPDLHSELNLSSLELGDSALYFCASSVAGQGIDTQYFGPGTRLTVL.

This clonotype was recorded many times. The CDR3 loop is CASTPFGGVTYNEQFF. CDR3 coding DNA: TGCGCCAGCACCCCTTTCGGGGGGGTAACCTACAATGAGCAGTTCTTC. The chain links TRBV5-1 to TRBJ2-1, with TRBD2 matching over 8 bases. V trimming: 6 bases; J trimming: 2 bases; junction bases outside the gene matches: 10. The CDR3 length is 16 residues. The germline V gene encodes CDR1 SGHRS and CDR2 YFSETQ.

This clonotype was detected once. The junction departs from germline at one end; a sequencing error may be responsible. V usage is TRBV5-1 and J usage is TRBJ2-2; a possible D gene is TRBD1 (6 bases). Germline CDR1 and CDR2: SGHRS and YFSETQ. The CDR3 is 15 amino acids. The CDR3 loop reads CASSLRPGEIGVLFF. As DNA, the CDR3 is TGCGCCAGCAGCTTGCGGCCAGGGGAAATCGGGGTGCTGTTTTTT.

This clonotype was counted many times. V is TRBV12-3 or TRBV12-4 and J is TRBJ2-1; 7 bases are shared with TRBD1. The CDR3 sequence is 15 residues long. Trimming at V came to 4 bases and at J to 4 bases, leaving 7 bases not matched to a gene. The CDR3 DNA is TGTGCCAGCAGTTGGAGACAGGGAAAGTACAATGAGCAGTTCTTC. This encodes CASSWRQGKYNEQFF.

Details on this clonotype: The junction departs from germline at one end; a sequencing error may be responsible. The chain carries TRBV5-1 and TRBJ2-7; D not resolved. The CDR3 totals 14 residues. Germline V gene data show CDR1 as SGHRS and CDR2 as YFSETQ. The CDR3 DNA reads as TGCGCCAGCAGCTTGGAGCGCATAACCTACGAACAGTACTTC. This encodes CASSLERITYEQYF.

A remark on this clonotype: A much larger clonotype is one base distant, so this may be a read error. The chain joins TRBV7-2 to TRBJ2-7, with D possibly being TRBD1 (5 bases). Germline assignment: CDR1 SGHTA and CDR2 FQGNSA. V gave up 5 bases and J gave up 4 bases, with 21 bases separating them. The CDR3 covers 16 residues. CDR3 coding DNA: TGTGCCAGCAGCATTGGCGCCCCGGACATTCTGTACGAGCAGTACTTC. Its translation: CASSIGAPDILYEQYF.